This T cell receptor beta chain was profiled in a study of early T cells in non-severe SARS-CoV-2 infection. Study context: Sequencing of bulk RNA from unsorted whole blood was done, without chain pairing.

Overall study findings and caveats: The study's VDJdb matching favored anti-spike CD8 responses and missed private and CD4 specificities.

This clonotype was detected ten times or more. The antigen is not known. Individual cDNA molecules were tagged with unique molecular identifiers, the study reported. One entry per CDR3 protein, called by TCRdb with MiXCR from the 5' RACE reads. The sample consists of 85,000 to 100,000 distinct CDR3 sequences, less than 15% of them appearing once. Looked up from germline, CDR1 is SGHTA and CDR2 is FQGTGA. The length of the CDR3 is 14 residues. Trimming at V came to 6 bases and at J to 1 base, leaving 2 bases not matched to a gene. The chain couples TRBV7-3 to TRBJ2-2; 7 bases fit TRBD1. Sequencing used whole blood. This TCR was sampled from an adult who was a healthcare worker with PCR-confirmed SARS-CoV-2 infection or an uninfected control (not recorded which). The CDR3 spells CASRRTGNTGELFF. DNA for the CDR3: TGTGCCAGCAGAAGGACAGGGAACACCGGGGAGCTGTTTTTT.